Included here is one T cell receptor beta chain sequence, with context. CDR1 is MDHEN, CDR2 SYDVKM, per germline. The CDR3 runs to 13 residues. J lost 11 bases, V lost 2 bases, and 6 bases had no gene match. These data are taken from a study of blood T cell repertoires in COVID-19. Study as a whole: T cells, B-cell-depleted T cells, or PBMCs supplied cDNA or gDNA.

Residents of approximately 25 US areas, aged about 18 to 89 years, made up the participants. Donors in Cohort 3 who had recovered were those with two negative PCRs, healthcare professional clearance, or resolution of their symptoms. Per the original data handling: Estimation of nucleated cell counts was performed using reference gene primer amplification. This table comes from immunoSEQ multiplex PCR, and its TCRdb copy is limited to in-frame clones, with some not included. V, J and clone size are those of that table, while D and trimming were read from the DNA. The sample records 170,000 or so clones, around four fifths being singletons.

The sequence derives from a woman between 50 and 59 years old who had recovered from COVID-19. What was sequenced was PBMCs or T cells enriched from blood (not recorded which). The J gene is TRBJ2-7, the V gene TRBV28; 10 positions match TRBD1. The CDR3 region is CASSLALGQGKYF. The CDR3 DNA reads as TGTGCCAGCAGTTTAGCCCTGGGACAGGGGAAGTACTTC.